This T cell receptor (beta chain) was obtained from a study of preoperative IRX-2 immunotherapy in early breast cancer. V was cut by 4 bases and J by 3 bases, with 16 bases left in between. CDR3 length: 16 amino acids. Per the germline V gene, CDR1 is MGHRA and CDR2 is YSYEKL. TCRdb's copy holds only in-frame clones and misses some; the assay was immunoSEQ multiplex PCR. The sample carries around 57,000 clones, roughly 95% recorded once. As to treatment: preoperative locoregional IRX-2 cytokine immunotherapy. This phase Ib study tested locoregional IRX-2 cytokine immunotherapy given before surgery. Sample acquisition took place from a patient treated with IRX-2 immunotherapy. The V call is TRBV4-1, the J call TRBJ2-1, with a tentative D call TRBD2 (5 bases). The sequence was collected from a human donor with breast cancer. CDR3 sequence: CASSPMSQRSYNEQFF. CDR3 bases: TGCGCCAGCAGCCCGATGTCTCAGCGGAGCTACAATGAGCAGTTCTTC.